The 22 T cell receptor beta chains given below trace back to one sample, sequenced in a study of cytomegalovirus exposure and HLA in healthy donors. The primer mix had 60 Vbeta and 13 Jbeta primers. The repertoire was sequenced with immunoSEQ multiplex PCR; TCRdb's copy has only in-frame clones and lacks some. The sample includes 150,000 to 200,000 clones, 80% of them seen just once. The sequencing input was PBMCs. Source of these receptors: a woman aged 40-49 years in good health and CMV-seronegative.

The CDR3 DNA is TGCGCCAGCAGCCAAGAAGTGGGACAGCTCTCCTACGAGCAGTACTTC. It codes for CASSQEVGQLSYEQYF. V usage is TRBV4-1 and J usage is TRBJ2-7; TRBD1 aligns across 7 bases. J was trimmed by 0 bases and V by 0 bases; bases with no gene match: 5. Germline values: CDR1 MGHRA, CDR2 YSYEKL. This CDR3 has 16 amino acids.

The rearrangement joins TRBV29-1 to TRBJ2-3; 7 bases are a match to TRBD2. Per germline, CDR1 SQVTM and CDR2 ANQGSEA. CDR3 size: 14 residues. Germline trimming cut 7 bases from V and 1 base from J; bases unmatched to any gene: 8. The CDR3, as DNA: TGCAGCGCGGGGGGAACACTACGCACAGATACGCAGTATTTT. Residues: CSAGGTLRTDTQYF.

The rearrangement uses TRBV7-3 and TRBJ2-3, with D tentatively TRBD2 (5 bases). CDR1 is SGHTA, CDR2 FQGTGA, per germline. The CDR3 has 14 residues. V was cut by 5 bases and J by 2 bases, with 11 bases left in between. Here the CDR3 reads CASSRTRDTDTQYF. The CDR3 nucleotides read TGTGCCAGCAGCCGGACGAGGGACACAGATACGCAGTATTTT.

This chain links TRBV5-1 with TRBJ2-6; D possibly corresponds to TRBD2 (6 bases). This CDR3 is 18 amino acids long. Per the germline V gene, CDR1 is SGHRS and CDR2 is YFSETQ. V lost 5 bases, J lost 3 bases, and 21 bases lay in between. The CDR3 bases are TGCGCCAGCAGGTCCTCGGGAGTAGATTTAATTGGGGCCAACGTCCTGACTTTC. Protein product: CASRSSGVDLIGANVLTF.

The chain employs TRBV9 and TRBJ2-1; 15 positions agree with TRBD2. The CDR3 spans 16 residues. V lost 3 bases to trimming and J lost 8 bases; unmatched junction nucleotides: 6. Germline values: CDR1 SGDLS, CDR2 YYNGEE. CDR3 residues: CASSEGTSGRLDEQFF. DNA of the CDR3: TGTGCCAGCAGCGAGGGGACTAGCGGGAGGCTCGATGAGCAGTTCTTC.

The V and J genes are TRBV28 and TRBJ1-4; D perhaps matches TRBD1 (5 bases). Trimming took 7 bases from V and 4 from J, leaving 13 bases between them. The CDR3 totals 14 residues. The germline V gene encodes CDR1 MDHEN and CDR2 SYDVKM. CDR3: CASTPGLNNEKLFF. DNA of the CDR3: TGTGCCAGCACTCCGGGACTGAATAATGAAAAACTGTTTTTT.

The chain has TRBV2 and TRBJ1-2, with TRBD1 identical over 10 bases. Germline CDR1 and CDR2: SNHLY and FYNNEI. This CDR3 region has 11 residues. V trimming: 10 bases; J trimming: 8 bases; junction bases outside the gene matches: 4. CDR3 protein: CATGQGGGYTF. The CDR3 DNA follows: TGTGCCACCGGACAGGGGGGAGGCTACACCTTC.

The chain joins TRBV28 to TRBJ1-2, with 8 nucleotides matching TRBD1. From germline, CDR1 is MDHEN and CDR2 SYDVKM. V was clipped by 3 bases and J by 4 bases; unmatched bases: 4. The CDR3 covers 14 residues. The CDR3 coding sequence is TGTGCCAGCAGTTTCAGGACAGGGATCTATGGCTACACCTTC. Protein sequence: CASSFRTGIYGYTF.

Notes on this clone: Other DNA sequences within the sample encode an identical CDR3. This rearrangement joins TRBV4-1 to TRBJ1-3, with TRBD1 matching 7 bases. The V gene's germline CDR1 is MGHRA and CDR2 YSYEKL. The CDR3 contains 14 residues. The ends lost 3 bases at V and 6 bases at J; junction bases unmatched: 5. CDR3 in DNA: TGCGCCAGCAGCCATCCGACAGGGACAAACACCATATATTTT. Residues: CASSHPTGTNTIYF.

This CDR3 reads CASSWGREAQETQYF. CDR3 DNA sequence: TGTGCCAGCAGCTGGGGGCGGGAGGCCCAAGAGACCCAGTACTTC. V gene TRBV5-4 combines with J gene TRBJ2-5; TRBD2 matches at 8 bases. Germline assignment: CDR1 SGHNT and CDR2 YYREEE (reference sequence). This CDR3 contains 15 residues. Germline trimming cut 3 bases from V and 1 base from J; bases unmatched to any gene: 5.

The V gene is TRBV11-3, the J gene TRBJ2-7; 10 bases map to TRBD1. Germline V gene data show CDR1 as SGHNT and CDR2 as YENEEA. The CDR3 runs to 16 residues. Trimming cost V 4 bases and J 2 bases; bases outside gene matches: 8. The CDR3 bases are TGTGCCAGCAGCTCCGGGGACAGGGGCCAGACCTACGAGCAGTACTTC. Amino acid sequence: CASSSGDRGQTYEQYF.

The rearrangement links TRBV5-8 to TRBJ2-7; D call uncertain. CDR1 SGHTS and CDR2 YDEGEE come from the germline V gene. With 0 bases removed from V and 2 bases from J, the gap between germline ends came to 12 bases. This CDR3 contains 15 residues. For the CDR3, the DNA is TGTGCCAGCAGCTTGGGCAGGTATGGCCCCTACGAGCAGTACTTC. Its protein is CASSLGRYGPYEQYF.

J is TRBJ2-4 and V is TRBV28, with 9 bases identical to TRBD1. Trimming took 1 base from V and 3 from J; bases not matched to a gene: 7. Germline lookup yields CDR1 MDHEN and CDR2 SYDVKM. The CDR3 has 17 residues. The DNA for the CDR3 is TGTGCCAGCAGTTTATTGGGAGGGGGACAGGGCAAAAACATTCAGTACTTC. Its protein is CASSLLGGGQGKNIQYF. Full variable domain (missing parts from reference TRBV28 and TRBJ2-4): DVKVTQSSRYLVKRTGEKVFLECVQDMDHENMFWYRQDPGLGLRLIYFSYDVKMKEKGDIPEGYSVSREKKERFSLILESASTNQTSMYLCASSLLGGGQGKNIQYFGAGTRLSVL.

The genes are TRBV4-3 and TRBJ2-2; TRBD2 is a possible D gene (5 bases). This CDR3 region has 19 residues. CDR1 is LGHNA, CDR2 YSLEER, per germline. V shed 0 bases and J shed 2 bases, with 19 bases lying between them. The CDR3 DNA is TGCGCCAGCAGCCAAGATCTGGGGAAGGCGGGTTTAAACACCGGGGAGCTGTTTTTT. This sequence encodes CASSQDLGKAGLNTGELFF.

The chain links TRBV18 to TRBJ1-3, with a weak D call TRBD1 (5 bases). This CDR3 is 16 amino acids long. Trimming left V 3 bases short and J 4 bases short, with 16 bases between. From germline, CDR1 is KGHSH and CDR2 LQKENI. The CDR3 DNA follows: TGTGCCAGCTCACCGGATCAGGGTTCCAAAGGAAACACCATATATTTT. This gives the protein CASSPDQGSKGNTIYF.

The chain uses TRBV6-6 and TRBJ1-6; D is uncertain. Trimming pared 11 bases from V and 0 bases from J, leaving 8 bases between. This CDR3 is 13 amino acids long. Germline assignment: CDR1 MNHNY and CDR2 SVGAGI (reference sequence). This CDR3 reads CAVMSSYNSPLHF. CDR3 nucleotide sequence: TGTGCCGTTATGAGCTCCTATAATTCACCCCTCCACTTT.

The chain joins TRBV11-2 to TRBJ1-6; 7 bases are shared with TRBD1. CDR3 length equals 16 residues. Per the germline V gene, CDR1 is SGHAT and CDR2 is FQNNGV. The V gene end was trimmed by 3 bases and the J gene end by 3 bases; junction bases not matched to a gene: 5. The CDR3 sequence is CASSFSRDSYNSPLHF. DNA for the CDR3: TGTGCCAGCAGCTTTAGCCGGGACAGCTATAATTCACCCCTCCACTTT.

The rearrangement joins TRBV2 to TRBJ1-1; no firm D call. The CDR3 sequence is 11 residues long. Germline CDR1 reads SNHLY; CDR2 reads FYNNEI. V dropped 7 bases and J dropped 3 bases, with 6 bases sitting between them. CDR3 in DNA: TGTGCCAGCACGAGGTACACTGAAGCTTTCTTT. Protein product: CASTRYTEAFF.

This clone occurred once. The chain combines TRBV29-1 with TRBJ2-5, with 7 bases lining up with TRBD2. Germline V gives CDR1 SQVTM, CDR2 ANQGSEA. The CDR3 is made up of 16 amino acids. The V gene end was trimmed by 4 bases and the J gene end by 5 bases; junction bases not matched to a gene: 16. The chain's CDR3 is CSVGGIAGGSMETQYF. Here the CDR3 DNA reads TGCAGCGTTGGGGGGATAGCGGGTGGTTCTATGGAGACCCAGTACTTC. The entire variable domain, with the rest obtained from reference TRBV29-1 and TRBJ2-5, is as follows: SAVISQKPSRDICQRGTSLTIQCQVDSQVTMMFWYRQQPGQSLTLIATANQGSEATYESGFVIDKFPISRPNLTFSTLTVSNMSPEDSSIYLCSVGGIAGGSMETQYFGPGTRLLVL.

CDR3 in DNA: TGTGCCAGCAGCCAAGGACTAGCGGGGGGGCCAGAGACCCAGTACTTC. Translating it yields CASSQGLAGGPETQYF. The chain recombines TRBV4-2 with TRBJ2-5, with 14 bases identical to TRBD2. The V and J ends lost 1 base and 4 bases, in that order; junction bases with no gene match: 2. The CDR3 sequence is 16 residues long. The germline gives CDR1 LGHNA, CDR2 YNFKEQ.

CDR3 residues: CASIMTGRAFF. CDR3 bases: TGTGCCAGCATTATGACAGGGAGGGCTTTCTTT. The chain has TRBV2 and TRBJ1-1; TRBD1 agrees at 7 bases. CDR1 is SNHLY and CDR2 is FYNNEI in the germline V gene. The CDR3 is made up of 11 amino acids. V trimming: 7 bases; J trimming: 11 bases; junction bases outside the gene matches: 7.

V usage is TRBV10-3 and J usage is TRBJ2-1; 7 bases are shared with TRBD1. Trimming at V came to 4 bases and at J to 6 bases, leaving 3 bases not matched to a gene. Germline CDR1 ENHRY, CDR2 SYGVKD. The CDR3 contains 13 residues. The CDR3 coding sequence is TGTGCCATCAGTGGGGACAGCCGCAATGAGCAGTTCTTC. Its protein product is CAISGDSRNEQFF.